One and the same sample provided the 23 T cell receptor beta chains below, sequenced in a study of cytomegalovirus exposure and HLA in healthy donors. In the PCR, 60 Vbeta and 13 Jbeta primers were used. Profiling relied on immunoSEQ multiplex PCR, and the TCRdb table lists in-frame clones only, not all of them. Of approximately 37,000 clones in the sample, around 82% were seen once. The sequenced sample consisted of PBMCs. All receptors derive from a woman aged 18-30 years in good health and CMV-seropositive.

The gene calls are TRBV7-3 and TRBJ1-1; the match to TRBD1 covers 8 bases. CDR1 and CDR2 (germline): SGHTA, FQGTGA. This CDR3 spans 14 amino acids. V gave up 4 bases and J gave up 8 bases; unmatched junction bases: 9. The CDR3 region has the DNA TGTGCCAGCAGCTGGACAGGGACTTCTCCCGAAGCTTTCTTT. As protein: CASSWTGTSPEAFF.

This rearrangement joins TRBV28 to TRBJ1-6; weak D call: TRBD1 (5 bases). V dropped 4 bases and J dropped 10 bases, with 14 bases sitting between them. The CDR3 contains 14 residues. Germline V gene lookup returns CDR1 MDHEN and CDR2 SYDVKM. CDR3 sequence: CASSSPRVGSPLHF. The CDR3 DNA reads TGTGCCAGCAGTTCCCCCAGGGTAGGGTCACCCCTCCACTTT.

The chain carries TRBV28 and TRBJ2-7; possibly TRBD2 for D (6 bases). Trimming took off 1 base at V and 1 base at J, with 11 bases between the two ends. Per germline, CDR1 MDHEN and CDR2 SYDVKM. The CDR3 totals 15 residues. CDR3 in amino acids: CASSLLGTQSYEQYF. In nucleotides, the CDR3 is TGTGCCAGCAGTTTATTGGGGACTCAGTCCTACGAGCAGTACTTC.

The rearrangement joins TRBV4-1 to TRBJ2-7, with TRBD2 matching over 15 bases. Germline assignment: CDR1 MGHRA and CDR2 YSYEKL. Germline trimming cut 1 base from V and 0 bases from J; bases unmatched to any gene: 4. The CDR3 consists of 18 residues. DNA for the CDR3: TGCGCCAGCAGCCAAGTGGGACTAGCGGGAGGTCGCTCCTACGAGCAGTACTTC. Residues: CASSQVGLAGGRSYEQYF.

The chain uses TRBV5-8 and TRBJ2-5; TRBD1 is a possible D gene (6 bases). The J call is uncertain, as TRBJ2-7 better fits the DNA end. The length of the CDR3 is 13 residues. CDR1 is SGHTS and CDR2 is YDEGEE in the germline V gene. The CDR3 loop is CASSSDSFYEQYF. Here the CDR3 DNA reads TGTGCCAGCAGCTCGGACAGCTTCTACGAGCAGTACTTC.

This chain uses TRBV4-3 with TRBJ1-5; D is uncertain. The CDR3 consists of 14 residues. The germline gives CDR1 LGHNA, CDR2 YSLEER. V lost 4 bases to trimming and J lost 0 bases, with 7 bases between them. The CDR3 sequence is CASSRGYSNQPQHF. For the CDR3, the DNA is TGCGCCAGCAGCCGCGGATATAGCAATCAGCCCCAGCATTTT.

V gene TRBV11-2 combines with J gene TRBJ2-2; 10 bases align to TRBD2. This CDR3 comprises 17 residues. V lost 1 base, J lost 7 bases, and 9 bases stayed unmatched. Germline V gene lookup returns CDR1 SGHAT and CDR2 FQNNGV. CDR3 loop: CASSLVAAGGLGGELFF. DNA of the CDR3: TGTGCCAGCAGCTTAGTAGCAGCGGGAGGGCTGGGCGGGGAGCTGTTTTTT.

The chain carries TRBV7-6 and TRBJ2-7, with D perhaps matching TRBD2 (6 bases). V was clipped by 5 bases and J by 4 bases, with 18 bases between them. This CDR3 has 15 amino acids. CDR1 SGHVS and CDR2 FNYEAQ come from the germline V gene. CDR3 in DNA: TGTGCCAGCAGCGATAATCCGGGACTCTCTTACGAGCAGTACTTC. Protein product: CASSDNPGLSYEQYF.

The CDR3 loop reads CASSSQSGEQETQYF. In DNA form, the CDR3 reads TGTGCCAGCAGCTCCCAAAGCGGGGAACAAGAGACCCAGTACTTC. The V call is TRBV7-2, the J call TRBJ2-5; 7 bases match TRBD2. V dropped 4 bases and J dropped 2; count of bases not matched to a gene: 7. This CDR3 is 15 amino acids long. CDR1 and CDR2 (germline): SGHTA, FQGNSA.

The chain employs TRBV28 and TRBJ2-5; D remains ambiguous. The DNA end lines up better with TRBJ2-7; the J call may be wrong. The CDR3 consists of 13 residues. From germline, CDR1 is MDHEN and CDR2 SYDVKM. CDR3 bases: TGTGCCAGCAGTCGAACACTACCCTACGAGCAGTACTTC. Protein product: CASSRTLPYEQYF.

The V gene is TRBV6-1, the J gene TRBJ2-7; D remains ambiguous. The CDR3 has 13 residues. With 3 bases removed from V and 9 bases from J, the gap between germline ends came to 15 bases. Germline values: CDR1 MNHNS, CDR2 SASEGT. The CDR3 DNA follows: TGTGCCAGCAGTGAGTGGCCGGAAAGCGCGCAGTACTTC. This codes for CASSEWPESAQYF.

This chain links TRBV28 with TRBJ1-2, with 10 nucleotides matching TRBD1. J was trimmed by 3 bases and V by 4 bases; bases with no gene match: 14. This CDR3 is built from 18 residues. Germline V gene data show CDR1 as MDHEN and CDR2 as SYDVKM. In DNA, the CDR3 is TGTGCCAGCAGTTCCCCTTCATCCGGGACAGGGGACTACTATGGCTACACCTTC. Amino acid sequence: CASSSPSSGTGDYYGYTF.

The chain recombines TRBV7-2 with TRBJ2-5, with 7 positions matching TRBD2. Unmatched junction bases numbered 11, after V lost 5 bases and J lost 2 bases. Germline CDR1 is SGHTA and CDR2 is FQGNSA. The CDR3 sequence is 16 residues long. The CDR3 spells CASSPLGAGLQETQYF. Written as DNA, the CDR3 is TGTGCCAGCAGCCCCCTAGGAGCGGGACTACAAGAGACCCAGTACTTC. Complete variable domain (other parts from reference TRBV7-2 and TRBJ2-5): GAGVSQSPSNKVTEKGKDVELRCDPISGHTALYWYRQSLGQGLEFLIYFQGNSAPDKSGLPSDRFSAERTGGSVSTLTIQRTQQEDSAVYLCASSPLGAGLQETQYFGPGTRLLVL.

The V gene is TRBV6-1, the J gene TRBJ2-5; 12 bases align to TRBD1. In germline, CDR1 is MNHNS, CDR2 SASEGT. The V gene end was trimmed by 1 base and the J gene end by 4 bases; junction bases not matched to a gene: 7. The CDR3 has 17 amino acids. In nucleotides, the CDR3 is TGTGCCAGCAGTGAAGTAGGGTGGGACAGGGGGCGAGAGACCCAGTACTTC. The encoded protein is CASSEVGWDRGRETQYF.

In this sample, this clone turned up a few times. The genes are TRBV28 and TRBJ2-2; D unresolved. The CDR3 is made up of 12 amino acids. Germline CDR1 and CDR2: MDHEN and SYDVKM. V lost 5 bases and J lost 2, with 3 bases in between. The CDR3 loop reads CASSLNTGELFF. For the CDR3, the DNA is TGTGCCAGCAGTCTTAACACCGGGGAGCTGTTTTTT. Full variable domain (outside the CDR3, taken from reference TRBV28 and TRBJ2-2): DVKVTQSSRYLVKRTGEKVFLECVQDMDHENMFWYRQDPGLGLRLIYFSYDVKMKEKGDIPEGYSVSREKKERFSLILESASTNQTSMYLCASSLNTGELFFGEGSRLTVL.

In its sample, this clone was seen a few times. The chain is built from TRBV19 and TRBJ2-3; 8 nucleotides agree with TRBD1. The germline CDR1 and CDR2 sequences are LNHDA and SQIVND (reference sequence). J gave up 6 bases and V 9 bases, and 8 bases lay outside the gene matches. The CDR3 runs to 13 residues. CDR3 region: CASRDRRLDTQYF. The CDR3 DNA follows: TGTGCCAGCCGGGACAGGAGACTGGATACGCAGTATTTT.

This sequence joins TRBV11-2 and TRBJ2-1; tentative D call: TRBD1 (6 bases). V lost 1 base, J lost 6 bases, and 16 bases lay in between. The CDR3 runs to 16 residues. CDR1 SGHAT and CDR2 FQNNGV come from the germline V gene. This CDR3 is CASSLVALGRGNEQFF. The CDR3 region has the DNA TGTGCCAGCAGCTTAGTGGCCCTGGGCAGGGGCAATGAGCAGTTCTTC.

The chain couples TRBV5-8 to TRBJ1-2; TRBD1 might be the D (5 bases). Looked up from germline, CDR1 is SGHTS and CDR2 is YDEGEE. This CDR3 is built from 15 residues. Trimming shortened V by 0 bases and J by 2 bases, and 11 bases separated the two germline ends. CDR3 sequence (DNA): TGTGCCAGCAGCTTGGGGTCCAGGGTGAACTATGGCTACACCTTC. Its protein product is CASSLGSRVNYGYTF.

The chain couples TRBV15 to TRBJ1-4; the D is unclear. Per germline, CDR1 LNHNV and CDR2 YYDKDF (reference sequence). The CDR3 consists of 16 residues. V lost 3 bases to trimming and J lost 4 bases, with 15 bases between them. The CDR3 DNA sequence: TGTGCCACCAGCAGCAATTCTCGACGGAGTAATGAAAAACTGTTTTTT. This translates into CATSSNSRRSNEKLFF.

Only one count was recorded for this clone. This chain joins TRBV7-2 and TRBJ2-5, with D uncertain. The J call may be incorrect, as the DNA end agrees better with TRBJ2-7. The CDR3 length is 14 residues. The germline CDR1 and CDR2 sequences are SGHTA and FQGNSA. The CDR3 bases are TGTGCCAGCAGCTTAACCGTGGTCTTCTACGAGCAGTACTTC. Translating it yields CASSLTVVFYEQYF.

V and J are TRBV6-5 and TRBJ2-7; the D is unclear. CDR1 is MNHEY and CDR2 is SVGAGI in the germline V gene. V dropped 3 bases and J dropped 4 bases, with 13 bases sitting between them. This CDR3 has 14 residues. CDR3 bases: TGTGCCAGCAGTTATTCTGCAGGAAAATACGAGCAGTACTTC. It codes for CASSYSAGKYEQYF.

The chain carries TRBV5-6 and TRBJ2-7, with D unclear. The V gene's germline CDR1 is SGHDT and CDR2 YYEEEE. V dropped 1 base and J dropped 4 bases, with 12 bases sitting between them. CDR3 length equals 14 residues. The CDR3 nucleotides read TGTGCCAGCAGCTTGCTAAGATCACCGTACGAGCAGTACTTC. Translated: CASSLLRSPYEQYF.

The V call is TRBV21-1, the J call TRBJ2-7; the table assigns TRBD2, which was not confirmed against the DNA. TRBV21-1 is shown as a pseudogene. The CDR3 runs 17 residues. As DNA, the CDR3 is TGTGCCAGCAGCAAAGGCCTGGGGGGGGACGAGAGATACGAGCAGTACTTC. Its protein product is CASSKGLGGDERYEQYF.